This T cell receptor beta chain was observed in a study of shared clonotypes between healthy human individuals. Here immunoSEQ multiplex PCR was the method, and the copy in TCRdb shows in-frame clones only, minus some. This table has about 2.4 million clones, 85% to 95% appearing once. A split of CD4+ cells into CD45RA+ naive and CD45RA-negative memory subsets was performed. This clone occurred once. The length of the CDR3 is 14 residues. Germline CDR1 and CDR2: LNHDA and SQIVND (reference sequence). V was clipped by 3 bases and J by 8 bases, with 16 bases between them. The chain is built from TRBV19 and TRBJ1-2; D is unclear. The sequencing sample was made of naive CD4+ T cells sorted from blood. Documented subset: CD45RA+ positively selected. This clonotype originated in a man between 18 and 35 years old in good health. The CDR3 DNA follows: TGTGCCAGTAGTATTTTTCAGGCCTCGAGGGGCTACACCTTC. It is translated as CASSIFQASRGYTF.